What follows describes a single T cell receptor (beta chain). What it binds is unknown. The CDR3 sequence is 14 residues long. V gave up 3 bases and J gave up 5 bases; unmatched junction bases: 1. Germline V gene data show CDR1 as SEHNR and CDR2 as FQNEAQ (reference sequence). Method: immunoSEQ multiplex PCR; TCRdb's copy keeps in-frame clones and lacks some. Altogether over 60,000 clones are present, over 95% being singletons, with the ten largest covering more than 3.5%. The source of the sample is a study of cytomegalovirus exposure and HLA in healthy donors. Whole-study results and caveats: The TCR clusters that emerged in the first cohort tended, a later analysis found, to co-occur in the approximately 110 validation repertoires.

The clonotype originates from a young woman in good health and CMV-seropositive. The sequencing input was PBMCs. The V and J genes are TRBV7-9 and TRBJ1-4; 9 bases are shared with TRBD1. The DNA of the CDR3 is TGTGCCAGCAGCTTGACAGGGGGAAATGAAAAACTGTTTTTT. It specifies CASSLTGGNEKLFF.